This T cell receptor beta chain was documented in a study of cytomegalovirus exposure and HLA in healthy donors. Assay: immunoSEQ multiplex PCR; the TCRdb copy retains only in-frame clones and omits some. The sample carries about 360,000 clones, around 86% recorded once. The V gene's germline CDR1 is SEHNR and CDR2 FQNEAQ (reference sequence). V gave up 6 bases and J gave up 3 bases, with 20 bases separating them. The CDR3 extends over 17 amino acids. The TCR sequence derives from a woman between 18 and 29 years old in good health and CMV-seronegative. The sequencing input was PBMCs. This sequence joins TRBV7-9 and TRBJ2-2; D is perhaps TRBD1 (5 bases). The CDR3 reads CASSINHPGHHTGELFF. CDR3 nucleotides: TGTGCCAGCAGTATTAACCATCCAGGGCATCACACCGGGGAGCTGTTTTTT.